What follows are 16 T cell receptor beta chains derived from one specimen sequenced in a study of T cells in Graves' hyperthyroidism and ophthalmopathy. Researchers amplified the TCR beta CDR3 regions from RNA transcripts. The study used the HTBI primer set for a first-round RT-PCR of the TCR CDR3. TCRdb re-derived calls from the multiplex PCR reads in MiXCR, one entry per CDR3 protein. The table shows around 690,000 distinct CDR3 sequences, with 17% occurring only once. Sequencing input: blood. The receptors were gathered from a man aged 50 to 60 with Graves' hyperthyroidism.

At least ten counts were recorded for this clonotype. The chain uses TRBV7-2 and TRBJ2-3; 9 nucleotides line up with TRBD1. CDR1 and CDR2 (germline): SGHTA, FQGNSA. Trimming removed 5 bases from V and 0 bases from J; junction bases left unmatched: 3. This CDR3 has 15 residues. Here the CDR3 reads CASSRDRASTDTQYF. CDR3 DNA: TGTGCCAGCAGCCGGGACAGGGCAAGCACAGATACGCAGTATTTT.

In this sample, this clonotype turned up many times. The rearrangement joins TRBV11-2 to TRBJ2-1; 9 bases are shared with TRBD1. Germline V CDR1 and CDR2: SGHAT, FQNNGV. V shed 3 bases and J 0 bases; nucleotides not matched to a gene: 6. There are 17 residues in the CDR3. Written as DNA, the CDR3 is TGTGCCAGCAGCTTTCTACAGGGGGCAACCTCCTACAATGAGCAGTTCTTC. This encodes CASSFLQGATSYNEQFF.

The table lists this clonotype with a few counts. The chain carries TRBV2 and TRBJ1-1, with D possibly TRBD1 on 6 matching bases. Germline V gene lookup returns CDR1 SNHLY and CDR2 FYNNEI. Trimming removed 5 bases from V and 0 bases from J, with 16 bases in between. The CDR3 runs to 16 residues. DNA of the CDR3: TGTGCCAGCAGTCCCGGGACAAGGACCATGAACACTGAAGCTTTCTTT. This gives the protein CASSPGTRTMNTEAFF.

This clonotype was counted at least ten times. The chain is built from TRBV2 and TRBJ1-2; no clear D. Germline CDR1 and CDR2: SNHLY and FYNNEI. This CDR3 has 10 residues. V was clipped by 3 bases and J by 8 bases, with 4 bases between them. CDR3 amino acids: CASSDQGYTF. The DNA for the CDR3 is TGTGCCAGCAGTGACCAGGGCTACACCTTC.

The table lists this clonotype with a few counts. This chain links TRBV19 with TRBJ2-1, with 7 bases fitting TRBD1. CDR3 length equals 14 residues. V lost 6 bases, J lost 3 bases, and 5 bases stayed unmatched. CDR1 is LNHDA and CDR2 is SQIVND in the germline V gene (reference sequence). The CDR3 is CASSDRAFYNEQFF. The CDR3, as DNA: TGTGCCAGTAGCGACAGGGCTTTCTACAATGAGCAGTTCTTC.

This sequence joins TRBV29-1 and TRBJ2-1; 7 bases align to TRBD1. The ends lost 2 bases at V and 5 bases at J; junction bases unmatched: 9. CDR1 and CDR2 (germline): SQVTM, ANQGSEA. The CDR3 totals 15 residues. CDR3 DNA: TGCAGCGTTGAACGTGGCGACAGGGTGGACAATGAGCAGTTCTTC. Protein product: CSVERGDRVDNEQFF.

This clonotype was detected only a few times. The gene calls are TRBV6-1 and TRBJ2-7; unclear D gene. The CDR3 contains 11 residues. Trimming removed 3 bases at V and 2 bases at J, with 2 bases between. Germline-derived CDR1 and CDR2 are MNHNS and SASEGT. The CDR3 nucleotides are TGTGCCAGCAGTGACGCCTACGAGCAGTACGTC. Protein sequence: CASSDAYEQYV.

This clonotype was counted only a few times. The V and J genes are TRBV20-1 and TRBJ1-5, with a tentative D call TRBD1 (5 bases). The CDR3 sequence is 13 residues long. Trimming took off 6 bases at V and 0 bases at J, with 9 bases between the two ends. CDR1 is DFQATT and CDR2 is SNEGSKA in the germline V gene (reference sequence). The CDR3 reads CSAAGYSNQPQHF. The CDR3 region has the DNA TGCAGTGCGGCAGGGTATAGCAATCAGCCCCAGCATTTT.

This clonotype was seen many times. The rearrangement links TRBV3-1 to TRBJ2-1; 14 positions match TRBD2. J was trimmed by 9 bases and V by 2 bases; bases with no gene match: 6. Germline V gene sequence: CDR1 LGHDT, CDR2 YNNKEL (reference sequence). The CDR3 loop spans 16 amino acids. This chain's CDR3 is CASSQPGLAGEVEQFF. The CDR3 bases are TGTGCCAGCAGCCAACCGGGACTAGCGGGAGAGGTTGAGCAGTTCTTC.

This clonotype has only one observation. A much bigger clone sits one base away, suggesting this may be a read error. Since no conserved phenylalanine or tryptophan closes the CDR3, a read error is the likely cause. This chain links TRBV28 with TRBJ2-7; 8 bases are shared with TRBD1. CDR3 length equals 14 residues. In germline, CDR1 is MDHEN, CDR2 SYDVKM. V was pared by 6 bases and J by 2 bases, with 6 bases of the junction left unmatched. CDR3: CASRGQVYTYEQYL. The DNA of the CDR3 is TGTGCCAGCAGGGGACAGGTATACACCTACGAGCAGTACCTC.

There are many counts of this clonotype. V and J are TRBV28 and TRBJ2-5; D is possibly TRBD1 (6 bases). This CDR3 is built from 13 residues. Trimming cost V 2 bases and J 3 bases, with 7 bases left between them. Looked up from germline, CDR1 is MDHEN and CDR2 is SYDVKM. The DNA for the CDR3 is TGTGCCAGCAGTTTACGGACAGAAGAGACCCAGTACTTC. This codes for CASSLRTEETQYF. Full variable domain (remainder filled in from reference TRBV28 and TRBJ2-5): DVKVTQSSRYLVKRTGEKVFLECVQDMDHENMFWYRQDPGLGLRLIYFSYDVKMKEKGDIPEGYSVSREKKERFSLILESASTNQTSMYLCASSLRTEETQYFGPGTRLLVL.

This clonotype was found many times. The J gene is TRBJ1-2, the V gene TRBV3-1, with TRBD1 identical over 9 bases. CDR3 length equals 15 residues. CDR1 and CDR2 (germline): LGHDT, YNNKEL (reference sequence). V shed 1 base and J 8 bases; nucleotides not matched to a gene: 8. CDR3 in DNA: TGTGCCAGCAGCCAAGCTTCGGACAGGGGAAAAGGCTACACCTTC. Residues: CASSQASDRGKGYTF.

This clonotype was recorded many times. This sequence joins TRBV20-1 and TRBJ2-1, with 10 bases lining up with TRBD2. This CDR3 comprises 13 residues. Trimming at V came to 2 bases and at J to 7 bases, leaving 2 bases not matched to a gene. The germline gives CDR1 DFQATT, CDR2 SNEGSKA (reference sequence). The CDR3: CSARPSGGNEQFF. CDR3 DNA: TGCAGTGCTAGACCTAGCGGGGGAAATGAGCAGTTCTTC.

The CDR3 DNA reads TGTGCCAGCAGTTCGGACAGGGCAGGGGAGGAACAGCCCCAGCATTTT. Translated, it gives CASSSDRAGEEQPQHF. The V gene is TRBV27, the J gene TRBJ1-5, with 8 bases lining up with TRBD1. The J segment lost 7 bases and the V segment lost 4 bases, leaving 12 bases of the junction unmatched. Germline V gene lookup returns CDR1 MNHEY and CDR2 SMNVEV (reference sequence). This CDR3 comprises 16 residues.

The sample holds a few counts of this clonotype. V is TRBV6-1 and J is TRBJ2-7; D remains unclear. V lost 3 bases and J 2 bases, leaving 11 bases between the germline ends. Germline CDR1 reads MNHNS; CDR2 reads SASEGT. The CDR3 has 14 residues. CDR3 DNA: TGTGCCAGCAGTGAGCTGACTGGAGCCTACGAGCAGTACTTC. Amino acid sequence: CASSELTGAYEQYF.

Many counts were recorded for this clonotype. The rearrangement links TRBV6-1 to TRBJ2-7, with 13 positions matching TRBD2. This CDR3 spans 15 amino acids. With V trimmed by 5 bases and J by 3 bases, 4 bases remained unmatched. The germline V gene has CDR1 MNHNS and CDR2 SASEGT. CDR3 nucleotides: TGTGCCAGCAGTAATGGACTAGCGGGAGTCTACGAGCAGTACTTC. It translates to CASSNGLAGVYEQYF.